This T cell receptor beta chain was obtained from a study of T cell responses to AZD1222 COVID-19 vaccine. Germline-derived CDR1 and CDR2 are SNHLY and FYNNEI. The J segment lost 7 bases and the V segment lost 6 bases, leaving 6 bases of the junction unmatched. The CDR3 spans 13 residues. Method: immunoSEQ multiplex PCR; TCRdb's copy keeps in-frame clones and lacks some. This table has 130,000 to 150,000 clones, 90% to 95% appearing once. The source is an adult in good health. The chain is built from TRBV2 and TRBJ1-2; 9 bases line up with TRBD1. Here the sequenced sample was peripheral blood, taken on day 0 of AZD1222 vaccination. The CDR3 nucleotides read TGTGCCAGCAGAACCGGGACAGGGCCTGGCTACACCTTC. Its translation is CASRTGTGPGYTF.